This T cell receptor beta chain was profiled in a study of long-term antiretroviral therapy in people with HIV. The wider study: About a decade before 2015, the earliest samples were taken when ART was typically delayed.

The CDR3 is made up of 14 amino acids. CDR1 is SGHNT and CDR2 is YENEEA in the germline V gene. Trimming stripped 1 base from V and 4 bases from J, with 9 bases between. It was version v3.0 of the immunoSEQ assay that was run at survey level. Method: immunoSEQ multiplex PCR; TCRdb's copy keeps in-frame clones and lacks some. This table holds fewer than 35,000 clones, roughly 85% found once. The chain has TRBV11-3 and TRBJ2-3; tentatively, D is TRBD1 (5 bases). Sequenced material: unsorted PBMCs, taken about 3.3 years after starting antiretroviral therapy. The TCR was taken from a man aged 18 to 35 with HIV. CDR3 in amino acids: CASSLGRVADTQYF. The CDR3 DNA reads TGTGCCAGCAGCTTAGGCAGGGTCGCAGATACGCAGTATTTT.